A selection of T cell receptor beta chains follows, all from one sample in a study of blood T cell repertoires in COVID-19. TCRdb's copy holds only in-frame clones and misses some; the assay was immunoSEQ multiplex PCR. The sample lists about 170,000 clones; roughly 86% were seen once. The sequenced sample consisted of peripheral blood. These receptors were collected from a man aged 35 to 55 who had recovered from COVID-19. Both conserved end residues are part of each CDR3. D genes are given only for firm matches. Rows may omit the clone size; those that give it use once, few, many or a size class.

clone_size: once
d_call: -
v_call: TRBV3-1/TRBV3-2
j_call: TRBJ1-5
cdr3_aa: CASSQPGQPQHF
cdr3_nt: TGTGCCAGCAGCCAGCCGGGTCAGCCCCAGCATTTT

clone_size: -
d_call: -
v_call: TRBV7-2
j_call: TRBJ2-7
cdr3_aa: CASSFLAGADEQYF
cdr3_nt: TGTGCCAGCAGCTTTCTTGCGGGGGCCGACGAGCAGTACTTC

clone_size: -
d_call: -
v_call: TRBV4-1
j_call: TRBJ1-2
cdr3_aa: CASSQGTAYGYTF
cdr3_nt: TGCGCCAGCAGCCAAGGGACAGCCTATGGCTACACCTTC

clone_size: -
d_call: -
v_call: TRBV6-5
j_call: TRBJ2-3
cdr3_aa: CASRRQDTQYF
cdr3_nt: TGTGCCAGCAGGCGCCAAGATACGCAGTATTTT

clone_size: many
d_call: TRBD1
v_call: TRBV14
j_call: TRBJ1-2
cdr3_aa: CASSRTGSYGYTF
cdr3_nt: TGTGCCAGCAGCAGGACAGGCAGCTATGGCTACACCTTC

clone_size: once
d_call: TRBD1
v_call: TRBV25-1
j_call: TRBJ2-7
cdr3_aa: CASSEWDRHEQYF
cdr3_nt: TGTGCCAGCAGTGAATGGGACAGACACGAGCAGTACTTC

clone_size: -
d_call: -
v_call: TRBV4-2
j_call: TRBJ1-1
cdr3_aa: CASSQLQTNTEAFF
cdr3_nt: TGTGCCAGCAGCCAATTACAGACGAACACTGAAGCTTTCTTT

clone_size: -
d_call: -
v_call: TRBV9
j_call: TRBJ2-1
cdr3_aa: CASSARDWSYNEQFF
cdr3_nt: TGTGCCAGCAGCGCTCGGGACTGGTCCTACAATGAGCAGTTCTTC

clone_size: -
d_call: TRBD1
v_call: TRBV15
j_call: TRBJ1-2
cdr3_aa: CATSRDVQGGRYGYTF
cdr3_nt: TGTGCCACCAGCAGAGATGTCCAAGGGGGCCGCTATGGCTACACCTTC

clone_size: few
d_call: -
v_call: TRBV10-1
j_call: TRBJ1-1
cdr3_aa: CASSERQDPETEAFF
cdr3_nt: TGCGCCAGCAGTGAGAGACAGGACCCGGAGACTGAAGCTTTCTTT

clone_size: -
d_call: -
v_call: TRBV9
j_call: TRBJ2-1
cdr3_aa: CASSWGQGWNEQFF
cdr3_nt: TGTGCCAGCAGTTGGGGGCAGGGGTGGAATGAGCAGTTCTTC

clone_size: -
d_call: -
v_call: TRBV27
j_call: TRBJ1-2
cdr3_aa: CASSLSRNYGYTF
cdr3_nt: TGTGCCAGCAGTTTATCTCGTAACTATGGCTACACCTTC

clone_size: -
d_call: -
v_call: TRBV7-8
j_call: TRBJ2-1
cdr3_aa: CASSLQRVAYNEQFF
cdr3_nt: TGTGCCAGCAGCTTACAACGGGTCGCCTACAATGAGCAGTTCTTC

clone_size: -
d_call: -
v_call: TRBV11-1
j_call: TRBJ2-7
cdr3_aa: CASSLDQGHTYEQYF
cdr3_nt: TGTGCCAGCAGCTTAGATCAGGGCCATACCTACGAGCAGTACTTC

clone_size: once
d_call: TRBD1
v_call: TRBV11-3
j_call: TRBJ2-2
cdr3_aa: CASSSGQGKTGELFF
cdr3_nt: TGTGCCAGCAGCTCGGGACAGGGGAAGACCGGGGAGCTGTTTTTT

clone_size: once
d_call: -
v_call: TRBV7-2
j_call: TRBJ2-1
cdr3_aa: CASSLGATYNEQFF
cdr3_nt: TGTGCCAGCAGTCTTGGGGCAACCTACAATGAGCAGTTCTTC

clone_size: -
d_call: TRBD1
v_call: TRBV30
j_call: TRBJ1-1
cdr3_aa: CAWSPTGDRLFF
cdr3_nt: TGTGCCTGGAGCCCCACGGGGGACAGATTATTTTTT

clone_size: once
d_call: -
v_call: TRBV7-9
j_call: TRBJ2-3
cdr3_aa: CASSLGAQGRDTQYF
cdr3_nt: TGTGCCAGCAGCTTAGGTGCCCAGGGTAGAGATACGCAGTATTTT